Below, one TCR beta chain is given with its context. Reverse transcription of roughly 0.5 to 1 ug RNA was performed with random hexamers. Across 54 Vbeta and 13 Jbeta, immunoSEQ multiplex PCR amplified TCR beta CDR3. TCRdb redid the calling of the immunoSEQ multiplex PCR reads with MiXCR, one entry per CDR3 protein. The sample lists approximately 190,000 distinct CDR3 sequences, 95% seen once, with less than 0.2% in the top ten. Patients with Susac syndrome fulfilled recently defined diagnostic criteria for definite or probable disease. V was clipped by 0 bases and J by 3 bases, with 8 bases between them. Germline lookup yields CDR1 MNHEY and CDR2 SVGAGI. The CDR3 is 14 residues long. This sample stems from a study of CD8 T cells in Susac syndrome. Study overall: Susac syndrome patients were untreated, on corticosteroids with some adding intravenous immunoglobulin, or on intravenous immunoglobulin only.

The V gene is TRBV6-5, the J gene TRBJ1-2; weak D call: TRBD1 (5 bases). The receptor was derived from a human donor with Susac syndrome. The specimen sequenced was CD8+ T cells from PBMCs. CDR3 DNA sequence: TGTGCCAGCAGTTACTCTGAGACAGACTATGGCTACACCTTC. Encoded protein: CASSYSETDYGYTF.